Reported below is one TCR beta chain. One junction end does not reproduce the germline sequence, and a read error may be involved. RNA, at about 0.5 to 1 ug, was reverse transcribed with random hexamers. TCR beta CDR3 was amplified by immunoSEQ multiplex PCR. This amplification extended across 54 Vbeta and 13 Jbeta segments. One entry per CDR3 protein results from TCRdb running MiXCR on the immunoSEQ multiplex PCR reads. Of 250,000 to 300,000 distinct CDR3 sequences listed, approximately 85% were seen once; the top ten hold around 0.21%. This sample stems from a study of CD8 T cells in Susac syndrome. Germline assignment: CDR1 SGDLS and CDR2 YYNGEE. This CDR3 spans 16 amino acids.

The receptor was derived from a human donor with multiple sclerosis. This rearrangement joins TRBV9 to TRBJ2-5; 12 bases line up with TRBD2. The sequencing sample was made of CD8+ T cells from PBMCs. The CDR3 region is CASSPRTSGAQETQYF. CDR3 nucleotides: TGCGCCAGCAGCCCCCGGACTAGCGGGGCCCAAGAGACCCAGTACTTC.